The rows below give T cell receptor beta chains drawn from one sample of a study of blood T cell repertoires in COVID-19. Sequencing was performed with immunoSEQ multiplex PCR; in TCRdb, only in-frame clones are kept and a portion is missing. The table includes around 100,000 clones, around 83% detected once. The sample consisted of peripheral blood. These receptors came from a human donor in a cohort sampled during active COVID-19. The CDR3 runs from the conserved cysteine through the conserved F or W. Each record gives: D gene, J gene, V gene, clone size, CDR3 DNA, CDR3 protein. The D gene is left open where the match is weak. The size field is filled for only some rows; it gives once, few, many or a size class.

D: .; J: TRBJ1-6; V: TRBV5-1; size: .; DNA: TGCGCCAGCAGCTTGGGGGTAGGGGCGCAAAGTTCACCCCTCCACTTT; CDR3: CASSLGVGAQSSPLHF
D: TRBD1; J: TRBJ1-2; V: TRBV9; size: .; DNA: TGTGCCAGCAGCGGCGATGGGGAGGGCAGGGACAGGGGGTATGGCTACACCTTC; CDR3: CASSGDGEGRDRGYGYTF
D: .; J: TRBJ1-1; V: TRBV18; size: .; DNA: TGTGCCAGCTCACTTGGACAGATGAACACTGAAGCTTTCTTT; CDR3: CASSLGQMNTEAFF
D: TRBD2; J: TRBJ2-3; V: TRBV5-4; size: .; DNA: TGTGCCAGCAGCCCCCGGGCAGCGGGAGGGCCGGGAGATACGCAGTATTTT; CDR3: CASSPRAAGGPGDTQYF
D: .; J: TRBJ1-1; V: TRBV3-1/TRBV3-2; size: .; DNA: TGTGCCAGCAGCCATCGACAGATGAACACTGAAGCTTTCTTT; CDR3: CASSHRQMNTEAFF
D: TRBD2; J: TRBJ2-1; V: TRBV2; size: .; DNA: TGTGCCAGCAGGATGCTAGCGGGAGGGTCCAATGAGCAGTTCTTC; CDR3: CASRMLAGGSNEQFF
D: TRBD1; J: TRBJ1-1; V: TRBV30; size: .; DNA: TGTGCCTGCGCTCCCACAGGGGTAGCCACTGAAGCTTTCTTT; CDR3: CACAPTGVATEAFF
D: .; J: TRBJ2-1; V: TRBV2; size: .; DNA: TGTGCCAGCGGACAGTACAATGAGCAGTTCTTC; CDR3: CASGQYNEQFF
D: TRBD2; J: TRBJ2-1; V: TRBV7-2; size: .; DNA: TGTGCCAGCAGCAATAGCGGGGGGTTTTACAATGAGCAGTTCTTC; CDR3: CASSNSGGFYNEQFF
D: TRBD1; J: TRBJ1-2; V: TRBV29-1; size: .; DNA: TGCAGCGTGGAACCGGGACAGGGTAACTATGGCTACACCTTC; CDR3: CSVEPGQGNYGYTF
D: .; J: TRBJ1-1; V: TRBV7-9; size: many; DNA: TGTGCCAGCAACGGCGGCGGGAACACTGAAGCTTTCTTT; CDR3: CASNGGGNTEAFF
D: .; J: TRBJ1-5; V: TRBV11-2; size: .; DNA: TGTGCCAGCAGCCAGGGAACAGTCAATCAGCCCCAGCATTTT; CDR3: CASSQGTVNQPQHF
D: .; J: TRBJ2-1; V: TRBV10-3; size: .; DNA: TGTGCCATCAGCGGGGGACCGTACAATGAGCAGTTCTTC; CDR3: CAISGGPYNEQFF
D: .; J: TRBJ2-7; V: TRBV28; size: .; DNA: TGTGCCAGCACCACCGGGGACACCCCCTACGAGCAGTACTTC; CDR3: CASTTGDTPYEQYF
D: TRBD2; J: TRBJ2-1; V: TRBV29-1; size: .; DNA: TGCAGCGTCCAAAATCCCGGGACTAGCGGCCTCGATGAGCAGTTCTTC; CDR3: CSVQNPGTSGLDEQFF
D: TRBD2; J: TRBJ2-5; V: TRBV10-3; size: .; DNA: TGTGCGGTAGCGGGGGTCGAAGAGACCCAGTACTTC; CDR3: CAVAGVEETQYF
D: .; J: TRBJ1-2; V: TRBV5-5; size: .; DNA: TGTGCCAGCAGTAGATCAGGGGTAGGGTATGGCTACACCTTC; CDR3: CASSRSGVGYGYTF
D: TRBD1; J: TRBJ1-5; V: TRBV30; size: .; DNA: TGTGCCTGGGAGACAGGGCCTAATCAGCCCCAGCATTTT; CDR3: CAWETGPNQPQHF
D: TRBD1; J: TRBJ1-2; V: TRBV28; size: .; DNA: TGTGCCAGCAGTTCCGCCGGGACAGGGCTCGATTATGGCTACACCTTC; CDR3: CASSSAGTGLDYGYTF
D: .; J: TRBJ1-2; V: TRBV9; size: .; DNA: TGTGCCAGCAGCCCGACATCTTACTATGGCTACACCTTC; CDR3: CASSPTSYYGYTF
D: .; J: TRBJ1-3; V: TRBV10-3; size: .; DNA: TGTGCCATCAGTGACGTACAGGGTAACACCATATATTTT; CDR3: CAISDVQGNTIYF